The 21 T cell receptor beta chains reported below all come from one sample, sequenced in a study of Graves' ophthalmopathy and Graves' hyperthyroidism. Beta-chain TCR CDR3 regions were amplified from RNA transcripts. Amplification began with first-round RT-PCR using HTBI primers, then second-round multiplex PCR was performed. MiXCR, applied by TCRdb to the multiplex PCR reads, yields one record per CDR3 protein. The sample includes over a million distinct CDR3 sequences, about 36% of them seen just once. Sequences were obtained from peripheral blood or thyroid tissue (not recorded which). The source is an adult man with Graves' hyperthyroidism.

Remarks on this clonotype: Sequence at one end of the junction differs from germline and may be a read error. The chain joins TRBV10-2 to TRBJ2-5, with a possible D match to TRBD1 (6 bases). The CDR3 loop spans 15 amino acids. The germline V gene encodes CDR1 WSHSY and CDR2 SAAADI. The CDR3 DNA reads TGCGCCAGCAGTGAGCCTCCCAGGGGCCAAGAGACCAAGTACTTC. It yields the protein CASSEPPRGQETKYF.

The sample holds many counts of this clonotype. V usage is TRBV7-8 and J usage is TRBJ2-7, with a weak D call TRBD2 (6 bases). Per the germline V gene, CDR1 is SGHVS and CDR2 is FQNEAQ. V shed 1 base and J shed 5 bases, with 9 bases lying between them. The CDR3 is 13 residues long. CDR3 bases: TGTGCCAGCAGCTTAGGGGAGGAGGACGAGCAGTACTTC. Encoded protein: CASSLGEEDEQYF.

The chain links TRBV10-2 to TRBJ1-2; TRBD1 might be the D (6 bases). The V end was cut by 6 bases, the J end by 4 bases, with 21 bases between. This CDR3 has 16 residues. From germline, CDR1 is WSHSY and CDR2 SAAADI. The CDR3 loop is CASSHPNIGGIYGYTF. CDR3 in DNA: TGCGCCAGCAGCCACCCAAACATCGGGGGCATCTATGGCTACACCTTC.

The rearrangement joins TRBV7-4 to TRBJ2-2, with TRBD2 identical over 8 bases. CDR3 length equals 15 residues. Trimming removed 5 bases from V and 4 bases from J; junction bases left unmatched: 6. CDR1 and CDR2 (germline): SGHVT, SQSDAQ. The CDR3 DNA sequence: TGTGCCAGCAGCCGCGGGGGGTCGGGCACCGGGGAGCTGTTTTTT. It codes for CASSRGGSGTGELFF.

The chain couples TRBV5-6 to TRBJ1-2; D is uncertain. The CDR3 runs 14 residues. Germline V gene data show CDR1 as SGHDT and CDR2 as YYEEEE. Trimming stripped 0 bases from V and 8 bases from J, with 14 bases between. CDR3 nucleotide sequence: TGTGCCAGCAGCTTGGGAACCCCCTGGTGGGGCTACACCTTC. It codes for CASSLGTPWWGYTF.

CDR3 sequence (DNA): TGTGCCAGCAGCTTAAATTCCCGAGTTAGCACAGATACGCAGTATTTT. Translation: CASSLNSRVSTDTQYF. The V and J genes are TRBV7-9 and TRBJ2-3; D unresolved. Germline V gene sequence: CDR1 SEHNR, CDR2 FQNEAQ (reference sequence). This CDR3 contains 16 residues. V was pared by 2 bases and J by 0 bases, with 12 bases between.

This clonotype was detected many times. The chain joins TRBV20-1 to TRBJ1-6; D is undetermined. The CDR3 has 18 amino acids. V lost 3 bases and J lost 1, with 19 bases in between. The germline CDR1 and CDR2 sequences are DFQATT and SNEGSKA (reference sequence). The CDR3 coding sequence is TGCAGTGCTAGTCAGCGGGTCTGTGAGTATTCCTATAATTCACCCCTCCACTTT. This sequence encodes CSASQRVCEYSYNSPLHF.

Comment on this clonotype: Compared with germline, one end of the junction differs, possibly owing to a read error. This rearrangement joins TRBV29-1 to TRBJ2-7; D may be TRBD2 (5 bases). Germline CDR1 reads SQVTM; CDR2 reads ANQGSEA. The CDR3 is 12 residues long. CDR3 sequence reads: CSVVAGIGELYF. DNA for the CDR3: TGCAGCGTTGTTGCGGGCATCGGGGAGCTGTACTTC.

This clonotype was observed many times. This chain connects TRBV12-3 or TRBV12-4 to TRBJ1-3; the D is unclear. V lost 3 bases and J lost 8, with 5 bases in between. There are 11 residues in the CDR3. CDR3 nucleotides: TGTGCCAGCAGTTTGGTGGACACCATATATTTT. It codes for CASSLVDTIYF.

This clonotype has a count of ten or more. The gene calls are TRBV5-1 and TRBJ1-6; D not certain. CDR1 and CDR2 from the germline V gene are SGHRS and YFSETQ. The CDR3 is made up of 13 amino acids. Trimming took 4 bases from V and 7 from J, leaving 9 bases between them. Written as DNA, the CDR3 is TGCGCCAGCAGCCCGGACGGGAATTCACCCCTCCACTTT. Its translation is CASSPDGNSPLHF.

Turning to this clonotype: Germline and junction disagree at one end, which may indicate a read error. This chain links TRBV7-2 with TRBJ2-6; D is ambiguous. The CDR3 consists of 11 residues. The V gene's germline CDR1 is SGHTA and CDR2 FQGNSA. CDR3 nucleotides: TGTGCCAGCAGCCCCGGACGGCCTGAAGCTTTC. Its translation is CASSPGRPEAF.

About this clonotype: One base away lies a much larger clone, so this may be a sequencing read error. The chain joins TRBV7-6 to TRBJ1-1; the D gene is possibly TRBD1 (6 bases). Germline lookup yields CDR1 SGHVS and CDR2 FNYEAQ. The CDR3 has 14 amino acids. DNA of the CDR3: TGTGCCAGAAGCTTCGGGGGCAGGGGACGTCGCGCTTTCTTT. This gives the protein CARSFGGRGRRAFF.

This clonotype has ten or more counts. The chain uses TRBV3-1 and TRBJ1-1; D possibly corresponds to TRBD1 (6 bases). Per the germline V gene, CDR1 is LGHDT and CDR2 is YNNKEL (reference sequence). The CDR3 loop spans 13 amino acids. The V gene lost 4 bases and the J gene lost 7 bases, with 13 bases spanning the gap. The CDR3 loop is CASSLGSQGEAFF. As DNA, the CDR3 is TGTGCCAGCAGCCTGGGGTCACAGGGTGAAGCTTTCTTT.

This clonotype was recorded many times. The CDR3 nucleotides are TGTGCCAGCAGCTTATGGGGTCCCGGTGAGACCCAGTACTTC. This sequence encodes CASSLWGPGETQYF. The J gene is TRBJ2-5, the V gene TRBV7-2; the D is unclear. V lost 2 bases to trimming and J lost 5 bases, with 12 bases between them. CDR1 is SGHTA and CDR2 is FQGNSA in the germline V gene. CDR3 length: 14 residues.

This clonotype was counted at least ten times. This chain links TRBV7-6 with TRBJ2-7, with TRBD2 identical over 13 bases. This CDR3 spans 15 amino acids. Germline V CDR1 and CDR2: SGHVS, FNYEAQ. V lost 1 base to trimming and J lost 5 bases; unmatched junction nucleotides: 2. DNA of the CDR3: TGTGCCAGCAGCTTAGGAGGGACTAGCGGGGACGAGCAGTACTTC. Protein: CASSLGGTSGDEQYF.

The table lists this clonotype with a few counts. This chain links TRBV27 with TRBJ1-5, with TRBD1 as a possible D gene (6 bases). Germline V lookup: CDR1 MNHEY, CDR2 SMNVEV (reference sequence). Trimming shortened V by 5 bases and J by 2 bases, and 19 bases separated the two germline ends. The CDR3 loop spans 17 amino acids. The CDR3 protein is CASSPQMRGGGNQPQHF. In DNA form, the CDR3 reads TGTGCCAGCAGTCCTCAAATGAGGGGGGGAGGCAATCAGCCCCAGCATTTT.

This clonotype was seen only a few times. The chain has TRBV5-8 and TRBJ2-2, with TRBD1 identical over 7 bases. The V gene's germline CDR1 is SGHTS and CDR2 YDEGEE. This CDR3 region has 16 residues. V gave up 2 bases and J gave up 6 bases; unmatched junction bases: 10. The CDR3 sequence is CASSLYRGIVPGELFF. Here the CDR3 DNA reads TGTGCCAGCAGCTTATACAGGGGAATTGTGCCCGGGGAGCTGTTTTTT.

The V call is TRBV24-1, the J call TRBJ2-5; 7 bases line up with TRBD2. The DNA end is more similar to TRBJ2-1, so the J call may be wrong. This CDR3 contains 15 residues. Germline CDR1 is KGHDR and CDR2 is SFDVKD. CDR3 sequence reads: CATSDPRSGFNEQFF. CDR3 in DNA: TGTGCCACCAGTGACCCACGTAGCGGGTTCAATGAGCAGTTCTTC.

This clonotype was counted ten times or more. The chain is built from TRBV4-2 and TRBJ1-6, with D perhaps TRBD1 (6 bases). The germline V gene encodes CDR1 LGHNA and CDR2 YNFKEQ. This CDR3 is 14 amino acids long. The germline V and J ends were trimmed by 6 bases and 5 bases, with 11 bases remaining between them. The CDR3 protein is CASRRDTNNSPLHF. CDR3 coding DNA: TGTGCCAGCAGACGGGACACTAATAATTCACCCCTCCACTTT.

This clonotype appeared a few times. This sequence joins TRBV6-6 and TRBJ1-1; D gene ambiguous. The CDR3 contains 11 residues. Germline lookup yields CDR1 MNHNY and CDR2 SVGAGI (reference sequence). Trimming cost V 0 bases and J 9 bases, with 5 bases left between them. The CDR3 loop reads CASSYSEKAFF. The CDR3 DNA reads as TGTGCCAGCAGTTACTCGGAGAAAGCTTTCTTT.

CDR3 in amino acids: CAISEAHTGPYEQYF. In nucleotides, the CDR3 is TGTGCCATCAGTGAGGCTCACACAGGGCCCTACGAGCAGTACTTC. The J gene is TRBJ2-7, the V gene TRBV10-3; tentatively, D is TRBD1 (6 bases). V dropped 2 bases and J dropped 2 bases, with 13 bases sitting between them. Per the germline V gene, CDR1 is ENHRY and CDR2 is SYGVKD. This CDR3 comprises 15 residues.